Below, 8 T cell receptor beta chains from the same sample are listed, as sequenced in a study of cytomegalovirus exposure and HLA in healthy donors. Primers included in the PCR were 60 Vbeta and 13 Jbeta primers. Profiling relied on immunoSEQ multiplex PCR, and the TCRdb table lists in-frame clones only, not all of them. In the table there are 65,000 to 70,000 clones, 65% to 70% of which are singletons. Sequenced input: PBMCs. All receptors come from a woman younger than 45 in good health and CMV-seronegative.

The chain carries TRBV15 and TRBJ1-1; no firm D call. Germline values: CDR1 LNHNV, CDR2 YYDKDF (reference sequence). V was shortened by 0 bases and J by 8 bases, with 7 bases between the two germline ends. The length of the CDR3 is 12 residues. The CDR3 coding sequence is TGTGCCACCAGCAGAGATCAACTAGAAGCTTTCTTT. It encodes CATSRDQLEAFF.

This rearrangement joins TRBV27 to TRBJ2-7, with 9 positions matching TRBD1. Unmatched junction bases numbered 9, after V lost 3 bases and J lost 6 bases. The germline V gene encodes CDR1 MNHEY and CDR2 SMNVEV (reference sequence). The CDR3 is made up of 15 amino acids. CDR3 in amino acids: CASSFSGTGKREQYF. The CDR3 DNA sequence: TGTGCCAGCAGTTTCTCCGGGACAGGGAAACGCGAGCAGTACTTC.

This sequence joins TRBV5-1 and TRBJ2-5; D perhaps matches TRBD2 (6 bases). The CDR3 extends over 15 amino acids. V lost 2 bases, J lost 3 bases, and 14 bases lay in between. Germline V gene sequence: CDR1 SGHRS, CDR2 YFSETQ. For the CDR3, the DNA is TGCGCCAGCAGCTTTACCGGGACTCCTAAAGAGACCCAGTACTTC. This codes for CASSFTGTPKETQYF.

The gene calls are TRBV5-1 and TRBJ1-4; D call uncertain. V dropped 0 bases and J dropped 2 bases, with 5 bases sitting between them. The germline V gene has CDR1 SGHRS and CDR2 YFSETQ. The CDR3 covers 14 residues. CDR3 DNA sequence: TGCGCCAGCAGCTTGGTTCCGACTAATGAAAAACTGTTTTTT. Encoded protein: CASSLVPTNEKLFF.

This chain links TRBV7-3 with TRBJ1-6, with 9 nucleotides matching TRBD1. CDR3 length equals 16 residues. J was trimmed by 7 bases and V by 4 bases; bases with no gene match: 8. Germline V gene data show CDR1 as SGHTA and CDR2 as FQGTGA. CDR3 coding DNA: TGTGCCAGCAGCTCCCTTTGGGACAGGGAGAATTCACCCCTCCACTTT. Amino acid sequence: CASSSLWDRENSPLHF.

J is TRBJ1-1 and V is TRBV6-4, with D hard to call. Trimming took off 4 bases at V and 0 bases at J, with 6 bases between the two ends. The V gene's germline CDR1 is MRHNA and CDR2 SNTAGT. This CDR3 comprises 13 residues. Here the CDR3 DNA reads TGTGCCAGCAGTGCGGAGATGAACACTGAAGCTTTCTTT. Translating it yields CASSAEMNTEAFF.

This clone was detected only a few times. The junction does not match germline at one end; this may be a read error. The chain is built from TRBV7-9 and TRBJ2-3; no reliable D call. CDR3 size: 11 residues. CDR1 is SEHNR, CDR2 FQNEAQ, per germline (reference sequence). The CDR3 region is CASSLASPPSF. The CDR3 DNA sequence: TGTGCCAGCAGCTTAGCGTCCCCTCCCTCTTTT. Using reference TRBV7-9 and TRBJ2-3 for the parts outside the CDR3, the full variable domain is DTGVSQNPRHKITKRGQNVTFRCDPISEHNRLYWYRQTLGQGPEFLTYFQNEAQLEKSRLLSDRFSAERPKGSFSTLEIQRTEQGDSAMYLCASSLASPPSFGPGTRLTVL.

This clone has just one count. The J gene is TRBJ1-4, the V gene TRBV7-2; 9 bases are shared with TRBD1. The germline CDR1 and CDR2 sequences are SGHTA and FQGNSA. Trimming cost V 5 bases and J 7 bases; bases outside gene matches: 2. The CDR3 extends over 13 amino acids. This chain's CDR3 is CASSQDRGEKLFF. The CDR3 region has the DNA TGTGCCAGCAGCCAGGACAGGGGTGAAAAACTGTTTTTT.